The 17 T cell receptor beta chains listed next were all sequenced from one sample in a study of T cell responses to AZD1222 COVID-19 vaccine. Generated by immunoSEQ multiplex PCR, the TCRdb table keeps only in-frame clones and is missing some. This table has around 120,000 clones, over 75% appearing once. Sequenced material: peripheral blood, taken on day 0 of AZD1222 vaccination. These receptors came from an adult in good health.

The CDR3, as DNA: TGTGCCAGCAGCACCAGGATGGGCCACGAGCAGTACTTC. This gives the protein CASSTRMGHEQYF. The chain joins TRBV11-1 to TRBJ2-7; D not certain. The CDR3 contains 13 residues. V gave up 5 bases and J gave up 5 bases, with 13 bases separating them. CDR1 and CDR2 (germline): SGHAT, FQDESV (reference sequence).

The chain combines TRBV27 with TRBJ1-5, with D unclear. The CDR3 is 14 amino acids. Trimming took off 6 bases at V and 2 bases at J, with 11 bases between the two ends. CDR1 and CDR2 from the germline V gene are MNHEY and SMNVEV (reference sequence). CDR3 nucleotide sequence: TGTGCCAGCAGACCAGACGGGGGCAATCAGCCCCAGCATTTT. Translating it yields CASRPDGGNQPQHF.

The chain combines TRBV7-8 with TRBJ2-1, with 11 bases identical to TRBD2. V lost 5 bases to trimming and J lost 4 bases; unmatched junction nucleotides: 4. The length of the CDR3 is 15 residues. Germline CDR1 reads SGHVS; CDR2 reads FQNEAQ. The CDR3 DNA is TGTGCCAGCAGCACGGGACTAGCGGAATACAATGAGCAGTTCTTC. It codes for CASSTGLAEYNEQFF.

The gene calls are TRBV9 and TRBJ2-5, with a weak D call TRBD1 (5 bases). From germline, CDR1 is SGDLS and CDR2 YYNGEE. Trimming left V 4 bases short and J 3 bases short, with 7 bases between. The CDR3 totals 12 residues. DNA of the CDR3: TGTGCCAGCAGCTCCAGGGAAGAGACCCAGTACTTC. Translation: CASSSREETQYF.

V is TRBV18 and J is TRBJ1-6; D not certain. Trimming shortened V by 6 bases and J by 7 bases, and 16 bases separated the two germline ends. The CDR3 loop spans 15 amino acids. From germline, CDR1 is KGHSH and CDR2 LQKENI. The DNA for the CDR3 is TGTGCCAGCTCGCCCGTCGCTCAGTGGAATTCACCCCTCCACTTT. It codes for CASSPVAQWNSPLHF.

The DNA of the CDR3 is TGTGCCAGCAGCGTGGCGGAAGCGTATAATTCACCCCTCCACTTT. Amino acid sequence: CASSVAEAYNSPLHF. This chain connects TRBV9 to TRBJ1-6; D unresolved. Looked up from germline, CDR1 is SGDLS and CDR2 is YYNGEE. The CDR3 covers 15 residues. With 2 bases removed from V and 4 bases from J, the gap between germline ends came to 10 bases. Drawing the rest from reference TRBV9 and TRBJ1-6, the complete variable domain is DSGVTQTPKHLITATGQRVTLRCSPRSGDLSVYWYQQSLDQGLQFLIQYYNGEERAKGNILERFSAQQFPDLHSELNLSSLELGDSALYFCASSVAEAYNSPLHFGNGTRLTVT.

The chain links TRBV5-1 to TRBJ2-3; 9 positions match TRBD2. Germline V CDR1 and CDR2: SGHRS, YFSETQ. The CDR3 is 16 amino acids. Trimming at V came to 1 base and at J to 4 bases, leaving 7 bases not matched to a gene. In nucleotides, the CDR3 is TGCGCCAGCAGCTTGCCGGGGGCGGGAGGGGCAGATACGCAGTATTTT. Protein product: CASSLPGAGGADTQYF.

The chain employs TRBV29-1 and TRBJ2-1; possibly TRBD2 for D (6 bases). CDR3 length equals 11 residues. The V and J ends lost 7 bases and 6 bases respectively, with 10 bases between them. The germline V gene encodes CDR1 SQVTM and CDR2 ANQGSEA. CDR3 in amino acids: CSGLGGNEQFF. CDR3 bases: TGCAGCGGGCTCGGGGGCAATGAGCAGTTCTTC.

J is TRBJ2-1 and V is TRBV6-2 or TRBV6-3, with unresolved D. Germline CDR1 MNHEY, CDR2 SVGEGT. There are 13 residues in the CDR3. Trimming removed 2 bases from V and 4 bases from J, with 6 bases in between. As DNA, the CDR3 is TGTGCCAGCAGTTACGCAGAGTACAATGAGCAGTTCTTC. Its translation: CASSYAEYNEQFF.

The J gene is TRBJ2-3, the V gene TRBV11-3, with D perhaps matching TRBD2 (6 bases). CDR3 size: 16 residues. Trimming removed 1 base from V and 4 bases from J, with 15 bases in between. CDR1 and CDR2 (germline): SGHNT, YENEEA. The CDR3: CASSLAVGGRADTQYF. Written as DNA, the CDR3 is TGTGCCAGCAGCTTAGCCGTCGGGGGACGCGCAGATACGCAGTATTTT.

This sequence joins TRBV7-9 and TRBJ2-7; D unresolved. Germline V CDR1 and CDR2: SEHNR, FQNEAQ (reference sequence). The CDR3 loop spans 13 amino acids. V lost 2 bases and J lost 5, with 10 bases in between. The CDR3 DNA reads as TGTGCCAGCAGCTTACTCTTTAGGGACGAGCAGTACTTC. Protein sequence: CASSLLFRDEQYF.

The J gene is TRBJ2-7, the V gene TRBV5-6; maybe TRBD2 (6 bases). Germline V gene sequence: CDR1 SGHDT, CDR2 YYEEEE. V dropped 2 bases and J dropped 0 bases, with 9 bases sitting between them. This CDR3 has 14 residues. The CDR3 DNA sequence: TGTGCCAGCAGCTTAGCGGGCGCCTCCTACGAGCAGTACTTC. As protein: CASSLAGASYEQYF.

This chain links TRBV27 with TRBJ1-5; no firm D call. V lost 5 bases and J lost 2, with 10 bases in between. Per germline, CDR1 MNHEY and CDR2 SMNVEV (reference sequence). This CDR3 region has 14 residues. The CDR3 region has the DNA TGTGCCAGCAGTACAATATGGGGCAATCAGCCCCAGCATTTT. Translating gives CASSTIWGNQPQHF.

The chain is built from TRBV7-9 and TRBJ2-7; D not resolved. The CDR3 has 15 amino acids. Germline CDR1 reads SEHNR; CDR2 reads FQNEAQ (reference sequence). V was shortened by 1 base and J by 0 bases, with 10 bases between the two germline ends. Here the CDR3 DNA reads TGTGCCAGCAGCTTAGGGAACATGGCCTCCTACGAGCAGTACTTC. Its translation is CASSLGNMASYEQYF.

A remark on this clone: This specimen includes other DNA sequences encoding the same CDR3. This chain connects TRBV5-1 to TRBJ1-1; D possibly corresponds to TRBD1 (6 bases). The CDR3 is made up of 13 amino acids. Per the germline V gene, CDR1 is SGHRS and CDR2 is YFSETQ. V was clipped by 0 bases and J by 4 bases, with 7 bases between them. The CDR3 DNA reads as TGCGCCAGCAGCTTGGCAGGGGTCACTGAAGCTTTCTTT. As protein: CASSLAGVTEAFF.

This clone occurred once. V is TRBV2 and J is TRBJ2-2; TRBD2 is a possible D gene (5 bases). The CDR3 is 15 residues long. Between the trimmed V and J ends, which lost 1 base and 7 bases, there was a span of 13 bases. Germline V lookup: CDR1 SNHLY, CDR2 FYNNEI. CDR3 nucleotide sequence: TGTGCCAGCAGTGAAGGGGGAGTCAGGAACGGGGAGCTGTTTTTT. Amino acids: CASSEGGVRNGELFF.

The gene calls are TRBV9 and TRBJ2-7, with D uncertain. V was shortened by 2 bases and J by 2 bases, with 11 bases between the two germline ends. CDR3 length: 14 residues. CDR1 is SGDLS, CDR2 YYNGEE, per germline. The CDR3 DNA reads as TGTGCCAGCAGCGTCGGTGTTAACCCCTACGAGCAGTACTTC. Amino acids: CASSVGVNPYEQYF. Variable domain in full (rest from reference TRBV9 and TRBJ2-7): DSGVTQTPKHLITATGQRVTLRCSPRSGDLSVYWYQQSLDQGLQFLIQYYNGEERAKGNILERFSAQQFPDLHSELNLSSLELGDSALYFCASSVGVNPYEQYFGPGTRLTVT.